This T cell receptor beta chain came from a study of shared clonotypes between healthy human individuals (dated by TCRdb to the early 2020s). Regarding the study in general: Two women and three men aged 18 to 49 years were included in the cohort. For each donor, three plates each were used for CD4 naive and CD4 memory, two plates were used for CD8 naive, and one plate was used for CD8 memory. Per donor, leukapheresis produced somewhere between about 0.9 and 9.5 billion PBMCs. Libraries were prepared and TCR repertoires were sequenced by different laboratories using diverse techniques, in order to increase sequencing depth and limit assay-specific biases. The study deeply sequenced blood TCR repertoires of five healthy adults to estimate repertoire size and the extent of clonotype sharing between individuals.

Using the deep immunoSEQ assay, multiplex PCR amplified TCR CDR3 regions from genomic DNA. Extracted genomic DNA from each cell subset was distributed evenly across all wells of several immunoSEQ 96-well plates, and each plate was treated as a replicate. For sorted subsets, about 0.2 ug genomic DNA, equal to approximately 30,000 T cell genomes, was loaded into each replicate PCR. Purified libraries were measured with a Qubit 3.0 fluorometer, size-checked on a Bioanalyzer 2100, and measured again with the KAPA Library Quantification kit. A separate single-read 150-cycle Illumina NextSeq 550 flow cell was used to sequence each immunoSEQ 96-well plate. Under the source paper's analysis protocol: Because the immunoSEQ output included only junctional sequences and no quality scores, the filtering could not be the same as the filtering used for full-length reads. To assign V/J genes and CDR3, sequences were annotated against IMGT germline references using PyIR, a Python wrapper for IgBLAST v1.9. Reads were removed for weak V/J assignments (E-value above 1e-6), missing CDR3, stop codons, out-of-frame junctions, or ambiguous translated residues. V3J clonotypes were defined as sequences sharing an identical inferred V gene, J gene, and CDR3 amino acid sequence. Percentage overlap between repertoires was calculated by dividing the number of shared unique clonotypes by the size of the smaller repertoire. RTK rarefaction, the Chao1 estimator, and Recon v2.1 estimates of unobserved clonotypes were used to assess repertoire richness. Generation probabilities for all TCRbeta clonotypes obtained by the gDNA method from four donors were computed using OLGA. Imported from immuneACCESS, the table was reduced by TCRdb to in-frame sequences with V and J called. These copies leave out some clones; in studies compared against another copy, an unresolved V gene accounts for under half, and the cause of the remainder is not known. The V and J calls and clone size are taken from that table; D and trimming were inferred from the DNA. The sample table lists 1,400,000 or so clones, approximately 98.5% of them with a count of one. Of the sample, 0.36% falls within the top ten clones.

On the study overall, not on this receptor specifically: Pairwise subsampling indicated that sequencing depth was expected to affect the degree of clonotype sharing among donors. Sampling was limited to blood, and TCR repertoires in tissue likely differ from TCR repertoires in blood. Estimated clonotype richness was generally larger for naive than for memory subsets. Sharing across several donors was observed for approximately 5% of naive CD4, under 4% of naive CD8, roughly 2.3% of memory CD4, and 0.4% of memory CD8 clonotypes. Rarefaction of sorted-subset datasets indicated incomplete sequencing despite the large sequencing depth. The genetic and exposure-history diversity represented was limited by the small number of donors. Compared with non-shared clonotypes, clonotypes shared by all four sorted-subset donors had higher generation probabilities.

Worth noting for this clone: The target of this receptor is not known. Base-call qualities are not available, and no considerably larger clone is one nucleotide away.

Reading from cysteine to phenylalanine, the CDR3 counts 15 amino acids. CDR3 DNA is the only sequence kept; it has 45 bases, read in frame from the first base. The germline V gene (reference sequence) gives CDR1 as SEHNR and CDR2 as FQNEAQ. Between the V and J ends, shortened by 4 bases and 8 bases respectively, the junction contains 17 bases. Donors were healthy HIV-negative adults with no recently reported acute infections or vaccinations. All donors were Caucasian adults living in Nashville, Tennessee, USA. Magnetic negative selection was used to enrich CD4+ T cells, after which naive cells were positively selected on CD45RA and the negative fraction became the memory subset. Blood was obtained by leukapheresis, after which PBMCs were separated by Ficoll-Histopaque density gradient centrifugation and cryopreserved in liquid nitrogen vapor phase. Purity and quantity of every magnetically sorted T cell population were checked by analytical flow cytometry. Genomic DNA was isolated from every sorted fraction and measured by UV absorbance on a Nanodrop 2000c.

This clonotype originated in a young man in good health. The chain uses TRBV7-9 and TRBJ1-4, and TRBD1 may be the D gene, going by 5 matching bases. The sequenced sample consisted of naive CD4+ T cells sorted from blood. Sample cell subset or site, as interpreted from the label and publication: CD45RA+ positively selected. The CDR3 protein sequence reads: CASSSYRDGQEKLFF. The DNA is as follows: TGTGCCAGCAGCTCCTACCGGGACGGGCAAGAAAAACTGTTTTTT.